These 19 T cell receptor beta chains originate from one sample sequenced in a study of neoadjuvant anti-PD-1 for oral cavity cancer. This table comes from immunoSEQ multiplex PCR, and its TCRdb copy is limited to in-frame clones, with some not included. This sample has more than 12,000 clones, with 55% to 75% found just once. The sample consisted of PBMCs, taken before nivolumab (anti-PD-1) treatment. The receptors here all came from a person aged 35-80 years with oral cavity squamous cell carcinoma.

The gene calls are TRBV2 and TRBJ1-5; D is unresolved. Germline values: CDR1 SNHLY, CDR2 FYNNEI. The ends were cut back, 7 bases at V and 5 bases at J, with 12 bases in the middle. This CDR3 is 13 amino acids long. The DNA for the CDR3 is TGTGCCAGCACCCGGGAAGGAGATCAGCCCCAGCATTTT. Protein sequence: CASTREGDQPQHF. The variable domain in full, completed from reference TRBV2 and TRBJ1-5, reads EPEVTQTPSHQVTQMGQEVILRCVPISNHLYFYWYRQILGQKVEFLVSFYNNEISEKSEIFDDQFSVERPDGSNFTLKIRSTKLEDSAMYFCASTREGDQPQHFGDGTRLSIL.

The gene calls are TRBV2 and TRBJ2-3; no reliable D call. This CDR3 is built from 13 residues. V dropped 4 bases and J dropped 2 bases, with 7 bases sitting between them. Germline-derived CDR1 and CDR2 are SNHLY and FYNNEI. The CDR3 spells CASSGAYTDTQYF. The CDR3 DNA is TGTGCCAGCAGTGGTGCCTACACAGATACGCAGTATTTT.

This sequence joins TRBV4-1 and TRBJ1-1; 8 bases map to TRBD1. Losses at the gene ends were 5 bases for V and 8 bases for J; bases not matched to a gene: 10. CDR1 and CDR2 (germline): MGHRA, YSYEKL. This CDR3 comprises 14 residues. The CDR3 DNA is TGCGCCAGCAGCGGACCGACAGGGGCGGACGAAGCTTTCTTT. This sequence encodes CASSGPTGADEAFF.

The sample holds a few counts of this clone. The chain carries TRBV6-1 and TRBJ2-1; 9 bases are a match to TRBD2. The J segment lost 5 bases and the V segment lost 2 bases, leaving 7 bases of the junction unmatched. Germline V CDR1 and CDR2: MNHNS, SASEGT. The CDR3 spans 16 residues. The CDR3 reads CASSEFAGGANNEQFF. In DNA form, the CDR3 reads TGTGCCAGCAGTGAATTCGCGGGGGGGGCAAACAATGAGCAGTTCTTC.

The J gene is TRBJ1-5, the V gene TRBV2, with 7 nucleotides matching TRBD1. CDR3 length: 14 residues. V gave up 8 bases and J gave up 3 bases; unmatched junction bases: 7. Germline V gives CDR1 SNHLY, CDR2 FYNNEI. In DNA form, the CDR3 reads TGTGCCAGCGGCCAGACAGGGCCCAATCAGCCCCAGCATTTT. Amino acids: CASGQTGPNQPQHF.

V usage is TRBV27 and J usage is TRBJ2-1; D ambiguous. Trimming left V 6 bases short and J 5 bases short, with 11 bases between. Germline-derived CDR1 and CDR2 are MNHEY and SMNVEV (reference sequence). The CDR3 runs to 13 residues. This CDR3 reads CASSPYLNNEQFF. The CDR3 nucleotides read TGTGCCAGCAGCCCTTATCTTAACAATGAGCAGTTCTTC.

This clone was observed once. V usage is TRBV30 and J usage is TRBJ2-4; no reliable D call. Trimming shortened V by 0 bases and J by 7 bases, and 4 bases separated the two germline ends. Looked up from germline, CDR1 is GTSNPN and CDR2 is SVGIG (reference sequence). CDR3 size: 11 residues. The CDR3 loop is CAWSVRNIQYF. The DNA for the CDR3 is TGTGCCTGGAGTGTACGTAACATTCAGTACTTC.

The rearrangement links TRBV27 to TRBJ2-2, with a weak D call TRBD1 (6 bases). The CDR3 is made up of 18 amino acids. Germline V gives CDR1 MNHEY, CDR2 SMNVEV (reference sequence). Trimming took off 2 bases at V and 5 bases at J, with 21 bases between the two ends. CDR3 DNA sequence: TGTGCCAGCAGTTTACGGTTCGTAGGGGGAAGTAGGACCGGGGAGCTGTTTTTT. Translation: CASSLRFVGGSRTGELFF.

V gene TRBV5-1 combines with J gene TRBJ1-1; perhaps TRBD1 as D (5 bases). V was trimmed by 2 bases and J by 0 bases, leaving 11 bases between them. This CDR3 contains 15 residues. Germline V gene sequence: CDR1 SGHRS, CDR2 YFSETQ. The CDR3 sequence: CASSFLQDMNTEAFF. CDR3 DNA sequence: TGCGCCAGCAGCTTTTTACAGGATATGAACACTGAAGCTTTCTTT.

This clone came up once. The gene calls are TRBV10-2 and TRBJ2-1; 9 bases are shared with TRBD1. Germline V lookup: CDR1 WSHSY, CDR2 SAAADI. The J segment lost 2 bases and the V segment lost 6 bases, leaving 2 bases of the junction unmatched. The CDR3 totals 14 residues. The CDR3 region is CASRGTGPYNEQFF. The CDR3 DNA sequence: TGCGCCAGCAGGGGGACAGGGCCCTACAATGAGCAGTTCTTC.

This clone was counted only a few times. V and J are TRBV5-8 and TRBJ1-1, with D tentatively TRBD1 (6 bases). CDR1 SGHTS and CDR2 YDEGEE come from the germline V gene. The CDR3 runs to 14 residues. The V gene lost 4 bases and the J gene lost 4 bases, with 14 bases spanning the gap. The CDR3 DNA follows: TGTGCCAGCAGCCCATTCCACAGGGTCACTGAAGCTTTCTTT. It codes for CASSPFHRVTEAFF. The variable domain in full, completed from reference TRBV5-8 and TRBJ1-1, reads EAGVTQSPTHLIKTRGQQATLRCSPISGHTSVYWYQQALGLGLQFLLWYDEGEERNRGNFPPRFSGRQFPNYSSELNVNALELEDSALYLCASSPFHRVTEAFFGQGTRLTVV.

DNA of the CDR3: TGTGCCAGCAGTTACCGACCCGGGACTGAAGCTTTCTTT. This encodes CASSYRPGTEAFF. This sequence joins TRBV6-5 and TRBJ1-1; D not resolved. Trimming removed 2 bases at V and 5 bases at J, with 9 bases between. The CDR3 loop spans 13 amino acids. From germline, CDR1 is MNHEY and CDR2 SVGAGI.

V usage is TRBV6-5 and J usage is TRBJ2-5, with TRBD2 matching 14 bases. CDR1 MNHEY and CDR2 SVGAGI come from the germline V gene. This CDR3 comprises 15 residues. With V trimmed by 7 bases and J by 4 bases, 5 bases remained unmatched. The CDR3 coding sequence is TGTGCCAGCAAAACCGGACTAGCGGGAGGAGAGACCCAGTACTTC. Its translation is CASKTGLAGGETQYF.

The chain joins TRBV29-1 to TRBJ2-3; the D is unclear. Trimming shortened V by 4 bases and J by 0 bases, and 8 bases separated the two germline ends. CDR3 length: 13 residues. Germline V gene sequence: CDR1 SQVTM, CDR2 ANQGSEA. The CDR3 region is CSVGTSSTDTQYF. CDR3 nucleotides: TGCAGCGTTGGGACCTCTAGCACAGATACGCAGTATTTT.

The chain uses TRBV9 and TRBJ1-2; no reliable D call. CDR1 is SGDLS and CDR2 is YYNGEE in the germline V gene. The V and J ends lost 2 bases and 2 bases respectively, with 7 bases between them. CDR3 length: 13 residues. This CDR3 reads CASSVRDNYGYTF. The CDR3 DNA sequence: TGTGCCAGCAGCGTCCGAGACAACTATGGCTACACCTTC.

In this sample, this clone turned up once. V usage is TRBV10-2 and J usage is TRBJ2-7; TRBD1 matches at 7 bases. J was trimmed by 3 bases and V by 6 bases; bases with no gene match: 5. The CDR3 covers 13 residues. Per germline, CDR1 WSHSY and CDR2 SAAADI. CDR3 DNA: TGCGCCAGCAGGAGACAGGGCCTCTACGAGCAGTACTTC. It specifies CASRRQGLYEQYF.

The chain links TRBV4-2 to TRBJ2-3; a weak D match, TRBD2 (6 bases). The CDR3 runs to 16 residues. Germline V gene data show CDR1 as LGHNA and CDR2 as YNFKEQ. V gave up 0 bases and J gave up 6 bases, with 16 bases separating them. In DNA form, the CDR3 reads TGTGCCAGCAGCCAAGACTCCCGCGGCGCGGGGGATACGCAGTATTTT. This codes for CASSQDSRGAGDTQYF.

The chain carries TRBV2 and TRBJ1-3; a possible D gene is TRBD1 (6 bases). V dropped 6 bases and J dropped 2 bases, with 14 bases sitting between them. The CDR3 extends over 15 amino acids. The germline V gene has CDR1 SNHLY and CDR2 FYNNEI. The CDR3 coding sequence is TGTGCCAGCAGGGAGGGGGGTAGTACTGGAAACACCATATATTTT. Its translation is CASREGGSTGNTIYF.

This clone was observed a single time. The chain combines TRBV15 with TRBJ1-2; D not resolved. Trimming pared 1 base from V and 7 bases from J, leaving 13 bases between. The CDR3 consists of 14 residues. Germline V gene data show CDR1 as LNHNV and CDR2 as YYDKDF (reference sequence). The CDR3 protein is CATSRGSGWGGYTF. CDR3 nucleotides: TGTGCCACCAGCAGAGGGTCGGGGTGGGGTGGCTACACCTTC.